Following are 31 T cell receptor beta chains from one sample sequenced in a study of cytomegalovirus exposure and HLA in healthy donors. It was with 60 Vbeta and 13 Jbeta primers that the PCR ran. The protocol was immunoSEQ multiplex PCR, while the TCRdb copy is restricted to in-frame clones and leaves out a portion. Of 55,000 to 70,000 clones in the sample, approximately 60% are singletons; the top ten hold 3%. Sequencing was done on a sample of PBMCs. The source of these receptors is a woman aged 50 to 65 in good health and CMV-seronegative.

This clone appeared once. The chain couples TRBV5-1 to TRBJ1-5; 9 nucleotides align to TRBD1. Germline-derived CDR1 and CDR2 are SGHRS and YFSETQ. CDR3 size: 13 residues. V was clipped by 3 bases and J by 7 bases; unmatched bases: 2. The CDR3 here is CASSWDREQPQHF. In DNA, the CDR3 is TGCGCCAGCAGCTGGGACAGGGAACAGCCCCAGCATTTT.

The table lists this clone with a few counts. The V and J genes are TRBV7-2 and TRBJ2-1, with D possibly being TRBD2 (5 bases). V was shortened by 1 base and J by 11 bases, with 12 bases between the two germline ends. The V gene's germline CDR1 is SGHTA and CDR2 FQGNSA. The CDR3 totals 13 residues. This chain's CDR3 is CASSLEPDSQQFF. Here the CDR3 DNA reads TGTGCCAGCAGCTTAGAGCCGGACTCCCAGCAGTTCTTC.

This clone was picked up one time. The chain couples TRBV30 to TRBJ2-3, with TRBD2 identical over 13 bases. The CDR3 extends over 15 amino acids. V gave up 8 bases and J gave up 4 bases; unmatched junction bases: 9. The germline V gene encodes CDR1 GTSNPN and CDR2 SVGIG (reference sequence). In DNA, the CDR3 is TGTGCCGGGACTAGCGGGATCAGTGCCTCAGATACGCAGTATTTT. Amino acid sequence: CAGTSGISASDTQYF.

This chain joins TRBV2 and TRBJ1-2; 7 bases are a match to TRBD1. The J segment lost 4 bases and the V segment lost 4 bases, leaving 0 bases of the junction unmatched. Germline CDR1 reads SNHLY; CDR2 reads FYNNEI. The CDR3 is 12 residues long. For the CDR3, the DNA is TGTGCCAGCAGTGGACAGGGCTATGGCTACACCTTC. Translating gives CASSGQGYGYTF.

This clone was detected once. The V call is TRBV9, the J call TRBJ2-7; unclear D gene. Per germline, CDR1 SGDLS and CDR2 YYNGEE. The CDR3 spans 14 residues. The V end lost 4 bases, the J end lost 0 bases, and 11 bases lay between the germline ends. CDR3 sequence (DNA): TGTGCCAGCAGCCTCGCGCTTAGCTCCTACGAGCAGTACTTC. Translating it yields CASSLALSSYEQYF.

The V and J genes are TRBV28 and TRBJ2-5; 10 bases map to TRBD2. Germline V gene data show CDR1 as MDHEN and CDR2 as SYDVKM. Trimming took 8 bases from V and 5 from J; bases not matched to a gene: 14. This CDR3 has 16 residues. The CDR3 DNA reads as TGTGCCAGCTGTCCGGTGGAAGCGGGAGGGCGGGAGACCCAGTACTTC. This sequence encodes CASCPVEAGGRETQYF.

As regards this clone: One end of the junction varies from germline; a read error may be responsible. The chain is built from TRBV29-1 and TRBJ2-2; D might be TRBD2 (6 bases). Per germline, CDR1 SQVTM and CDR2 ANQGSEA. The CDR3 spans 14 residues. The CDR3 DNA sequence: TGCAGCGCCCTAACTAGCCTGAACAGCGGGGAGCTGTTTTTT. Translated: CSALTSLNSGELFF.

The chain has TRBV2 and TRBJ2-7; 9 positions agree with TRBD1. Germline CDR1 SNHLY, CDR2 FYNNEI. Trimming took 6 bases from V and 3 from J; bases not matched to a gene: 9. This CDR3 has 15 amino acids. The CDR3 DNA follows: TGTGCCAGCAGCCTGGGATGGGACAGGGTCTACGAGCAGTACTTC. Translating gives CASSLGWDRVYEQYF. The complete variable domain, with remaining parts taken from reference TRBV2 and TRBJ2-7, reads EPEVTQTPSHQVTQMGQEVILRCVPISNHLYFYWYRQILGQKVEFLVSFYNNEISEKSEIFDDQFSVERPDGSNFTLKIRSTKLEDSAMYFCASSLGWDRVYEQYFGPGTRLTVT.

The V gene is TRBV11-2, the J gene TRBJ2-7; 8 nucleotides line up with TRBD1. The CDR3 contains 16 residues. The germline CDR1 and CDR2 sequences are SGHAT and FQNNGV. Trimming removed 0 bases from V and 4 bases from J; junction bases left unmatched: 8. The CDR3 DNA sequence: TGTGCCAGCAGCTTAGATTTGATTACAGGGGGTTACGAGCAGTACTTC. It encodes CASSLDLITGGYEQYF.

The V call is TRBV25-1, the J call TRBJ2-7; TRBD2 aligns across 7 bases. Germline values: CDR1 MGHDK, CDR2 SYGVNS. This CDR3 region has 16 residues. The trim removed 7 bases at V and 3 bases at J, leaving 15 bases unmatched. CDR3 nucleotides: TGTGCCAGCACCCCCCTTTCAGGGAGGGGTATCTACGAGCAGTACTTC. It yields the protein CASTPLSGRGIYEQYF.

There are a few counts of this clone. The chain combines TRBV4-1 with TRBJ1-1; 7 bases agree with TRBD1. Germline CDR1 reads MGHRA; CDR2 reads YSYEKL. V lost 4 bases, J lost 6 bases, and 2 bases stayed unmatched. The CDR3 has 12 amino acids. CDR3 DNA sequence: TGCGCCAGCAGCCCGACAGGGTCTGAAGCTTTCTTT. The encoded protein is CASSPTGSEAFF.

This chain links TRBV7-9 with TRBJ1-1; D perhaps matches TRBD1 (5 bases). Trimming left V 1 base short and J 1 base short, with 10 bases between. Looked up from germline, CDR1 is SEHNR and CDR2 is FQNEAQ (reference sequence). The CDR3 runs to 15 residues. CDR3 amino acids: CASSLVPGKNTEAFF. The CDR3 bases are TGTGCCAGCAGCTTAGTTCCAGGGAAGAACACTGAAGCTTTCTTT.

This chain uses TRBV28 with TRBJ2-2; 11 nucleotides match TRBD2. Germline V gene sequence: CDR1 MDHEN, CDR2 SYDVKM. The ends lost 6 bases at V and 1 base at J; junction bases unmatched: 1. This CDR3 region has 15 residues. The CDR3 protein is CASRLAGENTGELFF. The CDR3 DNA sequence: TGTGCCAGCAGACTAGCGGGAGAGAACACCGGGGAGCTGTTTTTT.

The chain couples TRBV28 to TRBJ2-3; D gene uncertain. In germline, CDR1 is MDHEN, CDR2 SYDVKM. This CDR3 comprises 12 residues. The V gene lost 6 bases and the J gene lost 3 bases, with 7 bases spanning the gap. The CDR3 nucleotides are TGTGCCAGCAGCCCCTATACAGATACGCAGTATTTT. Translation gives CASSPYTDTQYF.

The chain links TRBV5-1 to TRBJ1-1; no clear D. Germline CDR1 reads SGHRS; CDR2 reads YFSETQ. Trimming removed 5 bases from V and 2 bases from J, with 10 bases in between. This CDR3 comprises 13 residues. The DNA of the CDR3 is TGCGCCAGCAGTTTCGGTGCCAACACTGAAGCTTTCTTT. It specifies CASSFGANTEAFF.

The chain couples TRBV4-1 to TRBJ2-7; possible D gene TRBD2, 6 bases. The CDR3 has 15 amino acids. V was shortened by 0 bases and J by 2 bases, with 11 bases between the two germline ends. The V gene's germline CDR1 is MGHRA and CDR2 YSYEKL. The CDR3 region is CASSQDGAGTYEQYF. The CDR3 DNA reads TGCGCCAGCAGCCAAGACGGGGCGGGAACCTACGAGCAGTACTTC.

CDR3 protein: CASSPGGPETQYF. In DNA form, the CDR3 reads TGTGCCAGCAGCCCCGGAGGGCCGGAGACCCAGTACTTC. This chain connects TRBV7-2 to TRBJ2-5; D possibly corresponds to TRBD2 (6 bases). Germline V gene sequence: CDR1 SGHTA, CDR2 FQGNSA. V was cut by 5 bases and J by 5 bases, with 12 bases left in between. The CDR3 is 13 residues long.

This clone has a handful of counts. This chain uses TRBV14 with TRBJ2-7; no clear D. The V end was cut by 5 bases, the J end by 4 bases, with 3 bases between. The germline CDR1 and CDR2 sequences are SGHDN and FVKESK. The CDR3 spans 10 residues. The CDR3 loop reads CASSYYEQYF. The DNA for the CDR3 is TGTGCCAGCAGCTATTACGAGCAGTACTTC.

The CDR3 nucleotides read TGTGCCAGCAGCACAACGGGTCGGGGGACCCTTATTGGCTACACCTTC. Encoded protein: CASSTTGRGTLIGYTF. V gene TRBV7-8 combines with J gene TRBJ1-2; D might be TRBD1 (5 bases). The CDR3 length is 16 residues. Germline V gene data show CDR1 as SGHVS and CDR2 as FQNEAQ. V was clipped by 5 bases and J by 7 bases, with 23 bases between them.

This sequence joins TRBV6-1 and TRBJ1-3; D call uncertain. V was clipped by 4 bases and J by 0 bases, with 7 bases between them. CDR1 MNHNS and CDR2 SASEGT come from the germline V gene. The CDR3 loop spans 14 amino acids. The CDR3 loop reads CASSGGSSGNTIYF. CDR3 nucleotide sequence: TGTGCCAGCAGTGGAGGGAGCTCTGGAAACACCATATATTTT.

A remark on this clone: The sample contains more than one DNA sequence encoding this CDR3. The chain joins TRBV28 to TRBJ1-5, with no clear D. Germline V gene data show CDR1 as MDHEN and CDR2 as SYDVKM. CDR3 length equals 12 residues. V dropped 3 bases and J dropped 6 bases, with 6 bases sitting between them. CDR3 sequence: CASSFLAQPQHF. For the CDR3, the DNA is TGTGCCAGCAGTTTTTTGGCTCAGCCCCAGCATTTT.

This clone turned up a few times. Other DNA sequences in this sample translate to the same CDR3. The chain has TRBV4-3 and TRBJ2-7, with a possible D match to TRBD2 (6 bases). V was clipped by 4 bases and J by 6 bases, with 16 bases between them. Germline CDR1 reads LGHNA; CDR2 reads YSLEER. The CDR3 loop spans 14 amino acids. CDR3 in amino acids: CASSPGLGPGEQYF. The CDR3 DNA sequence: TGCGCCAGCAGCCCGGGACTGGGGCCCGGCGAGCAGTACTTC.

V usage is TRBV18 and J usage is TRBJ2-5; TRBD1 matches at 8 bases. V was pared by 6 bases and J by 5 bases, with 8 bases of the junction left unmatched. Germline loops: CDR1 KGHSH, CDR2 LQKENI. The CDR3 is made up of 14 amino acids. This CDR3 reads CASSPPGQAETQYF. The CDR3 DNA sequence: TGTGCCAGCTCCCCCCCGGGACAGGCGGAGACCCAGTACTTC.

The chain has TRBV5-1 and TRBJ2-7; 8 bases align to TRBD2. V lost 4 bases to trimming and J lost 2 bases; unmatched junction nucleotides: 8. This CDR3 contains 15 residues. Germline CDR1 SGHRS, CDR2 YFSETQ. The DNA of the CDR3 is TGCGCCAGCAGCCCTCGGGAGGGGGGAACCTACGAGCAGTACTTC. This encodes CASSPREGGTYEQYF.

Only a few counts were recorded for this clone. V and J are TRBV2 and TRBJ2-7, with D possibly being TRBD2 (5 bases). CDR3 size: 14 residues. CDR1 and CDR2 from the germline V gene are SNHLY and FYNNEI. Trimming shortened V by 5 bases and J by 0 bases, and 11 bases separated the two germline ends. In DNA form, the CDR3 reads TGTGCCAGCAGTCAGGAGGTCCTCTCCTACGAGCAGTACTTC. Encoded protein: CASSQEVLSYEQYF. Complete variable domain (other parts from reference TRBV2 and TRBJ2-7): EPEVTQTPSHQVTQMGQEVILRCVPISNHLYFYWYRQILGQKVEFLVSFYNNEISEKSEIFDDQFSVERPDGSNFTLKIRSTKLEDSAMYFCASSQEVLSYEQYFGPGTRLTVT.

The chain combines TRBV29-1 with TRBJ2-3, with D maybe TRBD1 (5 bases). V shed 3 bases and J shed 6 bases, with 10 bases lying between them. From germline, CDR1 is SQVTM and CDR2 ANQGSEA. The CDR3 extends over 12 amino acids. Here the CDR3 DNA reads TGCAGCGTTGACGGTGGGGCCGATACGCAGTATTTT. Residues: CSVDGGADTQYF.

This chain connects TRBV12-5 to TRBJ1-5; 11 nucleotides match TRBD1. The V gene's germline CDR1 is LGHNT and CDR2 FRNRAP. The CDR3 runs to 15 residues. The junction had 6 bases not matched to a gene; V was cut back by 4 bases and J by 7 bases. The CDR3: CASGSGQGARQPQHF. Here the CDR3 DNA reads TGTGCTAGTGGTTCCGGACAGGGGGCACGGCAGCCCCAGCATTTT.

The chain uses TRBV29-1 and TRBJ1-4; a possible D gene is TRBD1 (5 bases). This CDR3 region has 15 residues. CDR1 SQVTM and CDR2 ANQGSEA come from the germline V gene. The ends were cut back, 8 bases at V and 8 bases at J, with 24 bases in the middle. This chain's CDR3 is CSPTCRAPSGEKLFF. The CDR3 DNA reads TGCAGCCCCACCTGCCGGGCGCCCTCAGGGGAAAAACTGTTTTTT.

CDR3: CASISGLYQETQYF. CDR3 bases: TGCGCCAGCATTTCGGGACTATACCAAGAGACCCAGTACTTC. The V gene is TRBV10-2, the J gene TRBJ2-5; TRBD2 matches at 7 bases. The CDR3 sequence is 14 residues long. Germline trimming cut 7 bases from V and 0 bases from J; bases unmatched to any gene: 5. CDR1 is WSHSY, CDR2 SAAADI, per germline.

The rearrangement links TRBV5-1 to TRBJ2-7; 7 bases map to TRBD2. Germline trimming cut 0 bases from V and 4 bases from J; bases unmatched to any gene: 7. The CDR3 has 15 amino acids. Germline CDR1 reads SGHRS; CDR2 reads YFSETQ. The CDR3 region is CASSLGGGGSYEQYF. DNA for the CDR3: TGCGCCAGCAGCTTGGGGGGAGGCGGGAGTTACGAGCAGTACTTC.

The table lists this clone with a few counts. The J gene is TRBJ2-4, the V gene TRBV11-3, with a tentative D call TRBD1 (6 bases). Germline loops: CDR1 SGHNT, CDR2 YENEEA. V lost 3 bases and J 8 bases, leaving 8 bases between the germline ends. CDR3 length: 12 residues. For the CDR3, the DNA is TGTGCCAGCAGCTTCAGGGGTGACATTCAGTACTTC. Amino acid sequence: CASSFRGDIQYF.